Each of the 6 T cell receptor beta chains below was sequenced from the same sample in a study of T cells in women clearing cervical HPV infection. Sequencing was performed with immunoSEQ multiplex PCR; in TCRdb, only in-frame clones are kept and a portion is missing. The sample has some 25,000 clones. The sample was blood buffy coat. These receptors all stem from a woman between 18 and 75 years old with a cervical HPV16 infection that either progressed to CIN3+ or cleared (not recorded which).

With regard to this clone: The sequenced fragment ends 3 residues before the CDR3 boundary, so the rest is inferred from the germline J gene. V usage is TRBV5-1 and J usage is TRBJ1-6; TRBD1 matches at 7 bases. Germline loops: CDR1 SGHRS, CDR2 YFSETQ. This CDR3 region has 16 residues. Losses at the gene ends were 4 bases for V and 6 bases for J; bases not matched to a gene: 10. The sequenced part of the CDR3 DNA is TGCGCCAGCAGCGCGGCCAGGGGGGCGGGTAATTCACCC. This encodes CASSAARGAGNSP. The entire CDR3 is CASSAARGAGNSPLHF. The full variable domain, completed using reference TRBV5-1 and TRBJ1-6, is KAGVTQTPRYLIKTRGQQVTLSCSPISGHRSVSWYQQTPGQGLQFLFEYFSETQRNKGNFPGRFSGRQFSNSRSEMNVSTLELGDSALYLCASSAARGAGNSPLHFGNGTRLTVT.

Comments on this clone: The CDR3 goes on 3 residues after the read ends, and that part is filled in from the germline J gene. This sequence joins TRBV2 and TRBJ1-2; the D gene is possibly TRBD1 (5 bases). This CDR3 has 14 residues. Trimming removed 0 bases at V and 2 bases at J, with 7 bases between. CDR1 is SNHLY, CDR2 FYNNEI, per germline. The DNA read from the CDR3 is TGTGCCAGCAGTGAAGCTGGGGGGAACTATGGC. Translating gives CASSEAGGNYG. The CDR3 in full is CASSEAGGNYGYTF.

A remark on this clone: Read data end 3 residues before the CDR3 end; the end is taken from the germline J gene. The J gene is TRBJ2-7, the V gene TRBV7-6; D is undetermined. The CDR3 totals 14 residues. CDR1 and CDR2 (germline): SGHVS, FNYEAQ. V gave up 4 bases and J gave up 6 bases, with 16 bases separating them. The covered CDR3 bases are TGTGCCAGCAGCTCCACCGCGACACCGTCCGAG. It is translated as CASSSTATPSE. The whole CDR3 region reads CASSSTATPSEQYF.

As concerns this clone: The CDR3 end is not reached by the read, which stops 3 residues before it; the germline J gene fills it in. This sequence joins TRBV20-1 and TRBJ1-1; 7 bases match TRBD1. V trimming: 6 bases; J trimming: 1 base; junction bases outside the gene matches: 5. The CDR3 has 13 amino acids. The germline V gene has CDR1 DFQATT and CDR2 SNEGSKA (reference sequence). The CDR3 DNA, read in part, is TGCAGTGCAGAAGGGACAGCGAACACTGAA. It is translated as CSAEGTANTE. The CDR3 in its entirety is CSAEGTANTEAFF.

Points on this clone: At one end, the junction sequence differs from germline, possibly due to a read error. Read coverage stops 3 residues before the CDR3 terminus; the germline J gene supplies the remainder. J is TRBJ2-7 and V is TRBV4-2; 8 bases map to TRBD2. This CDR3 has 18 residues. Germline V gene sequence: CDR1 LGHNA, CDR2 YNFKEQ. CDR3 DNA (partial): TGCGCCAGCAGCCTTGATATCGCGGGGGGCCTTCTCTCCTACGAG. Its translation is CASSLDIAGGLLSYE. The full CDR3 protein reads CASSLDIAGGLLSYEQYF.

About this clone itself: The read ends 3 residues early relative to the CDR3; the germline J gene fills the gap. This chain uses TRBV5-6 with TRBJ1-2, with D possibly TRBD1 on 5 matching bases. Trimming pared 2 bases from V and 1 base from J, leaving 12 bases between. Germline V lookup: CDR1 SGHDT, CDR2 YYEEEE. CDR3 length: 15 amino acids. The sequenced CDR3 bases are TGTGCCAGCAGCTTTGGGGCAGGGATTAACTATGGC. Translating gives CASSFGAGINYG. The whole CDR3 region reads CASSFGAGINYGYTF. Variable domain in full (rest from reference TRBV5-6 and TRBJ1-2): DAGVTQSPTHLIKTRGQQVTLRCSPKSGHDTVSWYQQALGQGPQFIFQYYEEEERQRGNFPDRFSGHQFPNYSSELNVNALLLGDSALYLCASSFGAGINYGYTFGSGTRLTVV.